The text below deals with one T cell receptor beta chain. This record comes from a study of control samples from healthy donors and cancer patients. Germline V gene sequence: CDR1 KGHSH, CDR2 LQKENI. CDR3 size: 16 residues. Trimming cost V 3 bases and J 0 bases, with 9 bases left between them. Sequencing was performed with immunoSEQ multiplex PCR; in TCRdb, only in-frame clones are kept and a portion is missing. There are about 120,000 clones in the sample; more than 75% occur only once, and 9.5% to 13% lies in the top ten. The material sequenced was blood. The chain links TRBV18 to TRBJ1-6, with D uncertain. The source is a young man in good health. CDR3 in amino acids: CASSPRDLSYNSPLHF. The CDR3 DNA sequence: TGTGCCAGCTCACCTCGAGACCTCTCCTATAATTCACCCCTCCACTTT.